This TCR beta chain was documented in a study of blood T cell repertoires in COVID-19. Study background: Sites across the United States, Italy and Spain contributed samples from acute and convalescent COVID-19. T cells, B-cell-depleted T cells, or PBMCs provided the cDNA or gDNA that served as material.

Germline V gene data show CDR1 as MNHEY and CDR2 as SVGAGI. The CDR3 length is 10 residues. V gave up 10 bases and J gave up 8 bases, with 11 bases separating them. The authors' processing: Scientists estimated how many nucleated cells there were by amplifying reference gene primers. TCRdb's copy holds only in-frame clones and misses some; the assay was immunoSEQ multiplex PCR. Clone size and V and J calls were adopted from that table, with D and trimming inferred from the DNA. The data contain some 120,000 clones, roughly 83% of them seen just once; the ten biggest clones take up roughly an eighth. This receptor was taken from a woman in her 30s who had recovered from COVID-19. The V gene is TRBV6-5, the J gene TRBJ1-2; D not certain. The source material was peripheral blood. CDR3 coding DNA: TGTGCCACCACCCCGGGGGGCTACACCTTC. Amino acid sequence: CATTPGGYTF.